This T cell receptor beta chain was profiled in a study of long-term antiretroviral therapy in people with HIV (dated by TCRdb to 2022 to 2024). In the study overall: Collection of the earliest samples took place about a decade ahead of the 2015 WHO recommendation for immediate ART, at a time when ART was typically delayed until CD4 counts fell. A total of fewer than 250 cryopreserved PBMC samples came from approximately 30 adults with confirmed HIV infection and were collected serially over a mean of roughly 6 years (range 1-12). Among the 30 to 35 participants with HIV, around 10 were female. No cross-contamination during QIAcube processing was shown when test extractions of a monoclonal T-cell line were performed alongside 25 to 35 polyclonal samples. A retrospective serial study tested whether ART initiation and durable HIV suppression were associated with changes in peripheral blood TRB repertoire composition and diversity. What the authors observed across the whole study: Inferences about post-ART repertoire changes were limited because no data were available on ART adherence, viral resistance or therapy changes. HIV repertoires had narrower CDR3 length ranges than controls, and the network structure suggested an antigen-experienced repertoire that shifted only slightly toward naive after ART. Owing to limited PBMC availability, only the TCR beta chain was sequenced, without alpha chain pairing. Unsorted PBMC were profiled instead of sorted CD4+ and CD8+ T cells because pre-ART samples had limited cell numbers. ART initiation was associated with a significant increase in TRB diversity, but diversity stayed significantly below transplant donor controls even after long-term ART. Samples dated from the mid-2000s to the late 2010s, and the ART regimens used may be less effective than current ones. The repertoire was dominated across all time points by expanded TRB clones identified before ART initiation, although this dominance was seen to fluctuate and to decrease in many PLHIV after ART.

The immunoSEQ hsTCRB v3.0 assay was used at survey level resolution for TRB variable region sequencing. A depth of about 35,000-55,000 T-cell genomes per sample was targeted for TRB sequencing. An Illumina MiSeq with a v3 150-cycle kit was used to sequence the pooled TRB libraries. Regarding the original processing steps: Repertoire analysis was run in R within a reproducible Nextflow workflow that covered QC, data transformation and analysis. LymphoSeq2, an R package for exploring AIRR-Seq data, was used to implement custom analyses. Four samples yielding fewer than 5000 total TRB sequences were excluded, leaving around 200 analyzed HIV repertoires. Of the roughly 190 retained HIV repertoires, about 59 were collected before and around 130 after ART initiation. Each repertoire was downsampled to 5000 TRB nucleotide sequences, and summary statistics were averaged across 100 downsampling iterations. Only TRB sequences with CDR3 regions of at least seven amino acids were retained for analysis. Diversity was assessed using a clonality score derived from Shannon entropy and using the Gini coefficient. Repertoire networks linked the top 5000 CDR3 amino acid sequences whenever two sequences differed by an edit distance of one. Antigen specificity groups and MHC restriction were predicted for TRB CDR3 amino acid sequences with GLIPH2. CDR3 amino acid sequences were matched against VDJdb and McPAS-TCR to flag known CMV, EBV, HIV or tissue antigen associations. Pre-ART, post-ART and control groups were compared with Wilcoxon signed-rank tests and Holm-Bonferroni correction. Not all clones reach the TCRdb copy of this immuneACCESS table, which keeps in-frame sequences only. Checked studies attribute under half of the gap to unresolved V genes and leave the rest unexplained. V and J calls and clone size are those listed in that table; D and trimming were worked out from the DNA. The sample table contains approximately 33,000 clones; only one count was recorded for 75% to 90% of them. Together, the top ten hold roughly 3.5% of the sample.

For CDR1 and CDR2, the germline V gene lists SGDLS and YYNGEE. V was cut back by 4 bases and J by 5 bases, leaving a gap of 15 bases between them. The CDR3 goes from the cysteine to the phenylalanine over 15 residues. Only the CDR3 portion is preserved as DNA: 45 bases, with reading frame beginning at the first base. For this clone: Which antigen it targets is not known. Base quality data are lacking; no much larger clone is found one base away.

Inclusion was restricted to participants for whom at least one PBMC sample before ART initiation and at least two post-ART samples were available. Every participant with HIV received treatment in the United States of America. Before DNA extraction, cryopreserved samples containing about 0.9-10 million PBMC were thawed and washed. At the time of the earliest PBMC sample, participants with HIV were aged between about 20 and 54 years. Each participant contributed PBMC samples from 1-4 timepoints before ART initiation and 2-8 timepoints after ART initiation, with a median of 7 samples. Serial HIV viral load, CD4+ T-cell count, ART history and demographic data were obtained for every participant. Using a Qiagen kit on a QIAcube, genomic DNA was extracted from unsorted PBMC, with samples processed in batches of 12.

Here the sequenced sample was unsorted PBMCs, taken 0.8 years before starting antiretroviral therapy. The rearranged chain carries TRBV9 and TRBJ2-2; no D gene can be assigned with confidence. The clonotype was recovered from a young man with HIV. The CDR3 region reads CASSLDLYKTGELFF. The nucleotides are TGTGCCAGCAGCTTAGACCTATATAAGACCGGGGAGCTGTTTTTT.